This entry is about one TCR beta chain. TCRdb passed the 5' RACE reads through MiXCR, listing each CDR3 protein once. This table has 55,000 or so distinct CDR3 sequences, approximately 7% appearing once. Germline-derived CDR1 and CDR2 are LNHDA and SQIVND (reference sequence). V lost 3 bases to trimming and J lost 3 bases, with 12 bases between them. This CDR3 contains 14 residues. This specimen belongs to a study of T cells after yellow fever vaccination. The study's findings and limits: Any FACS-sorted repertoire could hold abundant clonotypes that contaminate it from the bulk population.

The sequence came from a man between 18 and 35 years old who received the YFV17D yellow fever vaccine. The rearrangement uses TRBV19 and TRBJ2-7; TRBD2 is a possible D gene (5 bases). Sequenced here: CD8+ T cells not binding an NS4B(214-222) dextramer, sorted from PBMCs, sampled about 41 days after the first yellow fever vaccination. CDR3 sequence reads: CASSIDPGNYEQYF. CDR3 in DNA: TGTGCCAGTAGTATCGACCCGGGAAACTACGAGCAGTACTTC.